The 8 T cell receptor beta chains given below trace back to one sample, sequenced in a study of siplizumab effects on memory and regulatory T cells (dated by TCRdb to the late 2010s). The receptor library was made with the immunoSEQ multiplex PCR assay. Not all clones reach the TCRdb copy of this immuneACCESS table, which keeps in-frame sequences only. Checked studies attribute under half of the gap to unresolved V genes and leave the rest unexplained. In this sample the table shows about 52,000 clones, nearly 98% of which occur a single time. The ten largest clonotypes hold around 0.6% of the sample. The source material was naive CD4+ T cells sorted from blood. The cell subset or site label here, explained by the study, means: unstimulated naive T cells. These receptor sequences come from a human donor in good health.

This chain joins TRBV7-2 and TRBJ2-3, with 13 bases fitting TRBD2. The germline V gene encodes CDR1 SGHTA and CDR2 FQGNSA. Germline trimming cut 6 bases from V and 6 bases from J; bases unmatched to any gene: 9. The CDR3 sequence is 16 residues long. The CDR3 DNA reads as TGTGCCAGCAGTTATAGGACTAGCGGGGGTGTGGATACGCAGTATTTT. Protein: CASSYRTSGGVDTQYF.

V usage is TRBV6-5 and J usage is TRBJ2-7; 8 bases line up with TRBD1. The germline V gene has CDR1 MNHEY and CDR2 SVGAGI. The CDR3 is 16 amino acids. J gave up 3 bases and V 0 bases, and 7 bases lay outside the gene matches. This CDR3 reads CASSYSSSGGGYEQYF. The CDR3, as DNA: TGTGCCAGCAGTTACTCCTCGTCAGGGGGCGGCTACGAGCAGTACTTC.

The chain employs TRBV6-1 and TRBJ2-7; 8 nucleotides align to TRBD1. The CDR3 has 13 residues. Per germline, CDR1 MNHNS and CDR2 SASEGT. The ends lost 7 bases at V and 1 base at J; junction bases unmatched: 3. The CDR3 region is CASNRGKSYEQYF. CDR3 DNA: TGTGCCAGCAACAGGGGGAAATCCTACGAGCAGTACTTC.

The chain uses TRBV7-2 and TRBJ1-2; TRBD1 matches 7 bases. The CDR3 runs to 16 residues. Unmatched junction bases numbered 16, after V lost 5 bases and J lost 7 bases. Germline V lookup: CDR1 SGHTA, CDR2 FQGNSA. CDR3 nucleotides: TGTGCCAGCAGCCTCCTACCTACAGGGGTAGGCGGTGGCTACACCTTC. It encodes CASSLLPTGVGGGYTF.

The chain carries TRBV19 and TRBJ1-5, with TRBD1 matching 9 bases. Germline CDR1 is LNHDA and CDR2 is SQIVND (reference sequence). Trimming took 5 bases from V and 2 from J; bases not matched to a gene: 4. This CDR3 comprises 15 residues. Here the CDR3 DNA reads TGTGCCAGTAGTTCTTGGACAGGGGGCAATCAGCCCCAGCATTTT. Encoded protein: CASSSWTGGNQPQHF.

The CDR3 region has the DNA TGTGCCTGGAGTGACGCAGGGGGCACTAATGAAAAACTGTTTTTT. Protein: CAWSDAGGTNEKLFF. The gene calls are TRBV30 and TRBJ1-4; 8 nucleotides match TRBD1. Trimming at V came to 1 base and at J to 2 bases, leaving 3 bases not matched to a gene. Germline V CDR1 and CDR2: GTSNPN, SVGIG (reference sequence). The CDR3 has 15 amino acids.

This CDR3 reads CASRGVRPQYF. DNA of the CDR3: TGTGCCAGCCGGGGGGTCCGGCCGCAGTATTTT. The gene calls are TRBV11-2 and TRBJ2-3; 7 bases line up with TRBD2. In germline, CDR1 is SGHAT, CDR2 FQNNGV. The CDR3 spans 11 residues. Trimming removed 8 bases from V and 10 bases from J; junction bases left unmatched: 6.

J is TRBJ2-3 and V is TRBV28, with 10 bases fitting TRBD2. The V and J ends lost 2 bases and 3 bases, in that order; junction bases with no gene match: 5. CDR1 and CDR2 from the germline V gene are MDHEN and SYDVKM. The CDR3 length is 16 residues. This chain's CDR3 is CASSLPAGGRTDTQYF. The CDR3 nucleotides are TGTGCCAGCAGTTTACCAGCGGGAGGGAGGACAGATACGCAGTATTTT.